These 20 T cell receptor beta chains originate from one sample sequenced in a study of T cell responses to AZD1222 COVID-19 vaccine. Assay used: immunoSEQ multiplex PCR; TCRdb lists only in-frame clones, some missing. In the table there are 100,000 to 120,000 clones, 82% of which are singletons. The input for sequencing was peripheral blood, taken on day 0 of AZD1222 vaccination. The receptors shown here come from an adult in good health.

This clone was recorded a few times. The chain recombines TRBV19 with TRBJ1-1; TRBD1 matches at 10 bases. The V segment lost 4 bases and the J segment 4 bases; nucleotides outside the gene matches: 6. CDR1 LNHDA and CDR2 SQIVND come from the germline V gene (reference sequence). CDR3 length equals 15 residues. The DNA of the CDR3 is TGTGCCAGTAGTAGGGGGACAGGGGCGGGCACTGAAGCTTTCTTT. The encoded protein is CASSRGTGAGTEAFF.

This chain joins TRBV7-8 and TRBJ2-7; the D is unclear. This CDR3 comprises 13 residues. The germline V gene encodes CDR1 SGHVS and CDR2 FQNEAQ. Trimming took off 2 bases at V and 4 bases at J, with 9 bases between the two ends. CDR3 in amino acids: CASSLTENYEQYF. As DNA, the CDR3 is TGTGCCAGCAGCTTAACAGAAAATTACGAGCAGTACTTC.

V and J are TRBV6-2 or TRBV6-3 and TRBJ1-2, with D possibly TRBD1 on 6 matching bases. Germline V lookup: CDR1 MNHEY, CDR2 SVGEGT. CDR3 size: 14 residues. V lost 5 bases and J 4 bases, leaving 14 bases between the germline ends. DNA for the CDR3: TGTGCCAGCAGTCGAGGGACATTTGGCTATGGCTACACCTTC. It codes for CASSRGTFGYGYTF.

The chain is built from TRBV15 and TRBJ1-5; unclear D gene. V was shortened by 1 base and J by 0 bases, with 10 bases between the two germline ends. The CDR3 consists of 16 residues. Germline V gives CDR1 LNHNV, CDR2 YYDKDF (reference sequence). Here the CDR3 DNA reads TGTGCCACCAGCAGAGTAAGGAGCTATAGCAATCAGCCCCAGCATTTT. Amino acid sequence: CATSRVRSYSNQPQHF.

The CDR3 sequence is CASSLDTRYNSPLHF. The CDR3 coding sequence is TGTGCCAGCAGCTTAGATACTCGCTATAATTCACCCCTCCACTTT. This chain links TRBV7-2 with TRBJ1-6; D call uncertain. The length of the CDR3 is 15 residues. Germline V gene lookup returns CDR1 SGHTA and CDR2 FQGNSA. V was trimmed by 1 base and J by 3 bases, leaving 7 bases between them.

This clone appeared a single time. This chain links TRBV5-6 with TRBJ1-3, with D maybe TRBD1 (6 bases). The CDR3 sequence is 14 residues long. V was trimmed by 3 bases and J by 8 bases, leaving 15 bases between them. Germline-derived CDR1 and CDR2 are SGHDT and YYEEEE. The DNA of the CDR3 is TGTGCCAGCAGCTCACTCAGGGGAGCGGACACCATATATTTT. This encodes CASSSLRGADTIYF.

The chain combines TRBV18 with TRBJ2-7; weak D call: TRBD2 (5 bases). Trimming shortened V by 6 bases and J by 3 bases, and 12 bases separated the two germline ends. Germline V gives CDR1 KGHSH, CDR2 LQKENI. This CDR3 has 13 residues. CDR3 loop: CASSEGFGYEQYF. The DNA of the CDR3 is TGTGCCAGCTCCGAGGGTTTCGGCTACGAGCAGTACTTC.

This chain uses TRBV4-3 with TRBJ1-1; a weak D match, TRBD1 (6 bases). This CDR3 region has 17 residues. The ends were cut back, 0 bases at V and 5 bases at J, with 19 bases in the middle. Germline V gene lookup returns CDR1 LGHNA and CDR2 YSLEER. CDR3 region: CASSQDLVLGGSTEAFF. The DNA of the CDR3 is TGCGCCAGCAGCCAAGATCTCGTTCTAGGGGGGAGTACTGAAGCTTTCTTT.

The CDR3 here is CASSTMGVRETQYF. The CDR3 nucleotides are TGTGCCAGCAGCACGATGGGGGTTAGGGAGACCCAGTACTTC. The chain couples TRBV3-1 (or the pseudogene TRBV3-2) to TRBJ2-5; possibly TRBD1 or TRBD2 for D (5 bases each). Germline CDR1 is LGHDT and CDR2 is YNNKEL (reference sequence). Trimming shortened V by 5 bases and J by 5 bases, and 15 bases separated the two germline ends. There are 14 residues in the CDR3.

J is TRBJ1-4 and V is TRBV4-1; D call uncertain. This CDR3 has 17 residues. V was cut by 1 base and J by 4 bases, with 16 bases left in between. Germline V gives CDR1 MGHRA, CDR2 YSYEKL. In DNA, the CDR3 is TGCGCCAGCAGCCAAGGGGATTCGGACGGATATAATGAAAAACTGTTTTTT. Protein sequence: CASSQGDSDGYNEKLFF.

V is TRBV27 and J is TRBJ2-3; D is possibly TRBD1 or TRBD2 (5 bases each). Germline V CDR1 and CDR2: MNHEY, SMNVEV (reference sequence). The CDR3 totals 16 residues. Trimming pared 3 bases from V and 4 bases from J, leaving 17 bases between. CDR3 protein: CASSLWGNLMADTQYF. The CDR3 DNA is TGTGCCAGCAGTTTGTGGGGGAACCTTATGGCAGATACGCAGTATTTT.

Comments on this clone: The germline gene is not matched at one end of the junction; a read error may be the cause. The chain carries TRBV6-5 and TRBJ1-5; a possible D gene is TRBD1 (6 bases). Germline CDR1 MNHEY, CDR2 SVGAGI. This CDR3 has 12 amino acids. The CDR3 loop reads CTSGQGHQPQHF. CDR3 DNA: TGTACCAGCGGGCAGGGGCATCAGCCCCAGCATTTT.

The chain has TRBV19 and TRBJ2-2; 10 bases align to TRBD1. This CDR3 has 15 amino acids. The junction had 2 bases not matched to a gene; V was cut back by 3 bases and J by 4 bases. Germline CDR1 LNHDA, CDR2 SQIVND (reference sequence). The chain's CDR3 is CASSMRTGGTGELFF. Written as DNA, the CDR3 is TGTGCCAGTAGTATGCGGACAGGGGGCACCGGGGAGCTGTTTTTT. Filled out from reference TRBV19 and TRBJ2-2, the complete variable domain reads DGGITQSPKYLFRKEGQNVTLSCEQNLNHDAMYWYRQDPGQGLRLIYYSQIVNDFQKGDIAEGYSVSREKKESFPLTVTSAQKNPTAFYLCASSMRTGGTGELFFGEGSRLTVL.

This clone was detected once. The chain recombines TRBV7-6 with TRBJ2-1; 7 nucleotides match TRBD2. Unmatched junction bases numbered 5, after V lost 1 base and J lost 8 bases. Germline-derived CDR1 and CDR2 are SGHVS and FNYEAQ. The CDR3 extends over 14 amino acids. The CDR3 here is CASSLERGFHEQFF. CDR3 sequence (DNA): TGTGCCAGCAGCTTAGAGCGGGGTTTCCATGAGCAGTTCTTC.

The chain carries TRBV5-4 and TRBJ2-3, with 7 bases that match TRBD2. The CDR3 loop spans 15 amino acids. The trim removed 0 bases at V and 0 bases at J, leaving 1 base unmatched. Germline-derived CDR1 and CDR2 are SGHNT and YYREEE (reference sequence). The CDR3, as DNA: TGTGCCAGCAGCTTGGAACTAGCGAGCACAGATACGCAGTATTTT. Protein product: CASSLELASTDTQYF.

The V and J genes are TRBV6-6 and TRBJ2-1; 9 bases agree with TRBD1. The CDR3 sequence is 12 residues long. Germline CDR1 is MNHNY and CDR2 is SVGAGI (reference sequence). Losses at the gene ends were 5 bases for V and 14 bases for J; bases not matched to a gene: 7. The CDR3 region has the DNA TGTGCCAGCAGTAACCGGGACAGGGAAGAGTTCTTC. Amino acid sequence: CASSNRDREEFF.

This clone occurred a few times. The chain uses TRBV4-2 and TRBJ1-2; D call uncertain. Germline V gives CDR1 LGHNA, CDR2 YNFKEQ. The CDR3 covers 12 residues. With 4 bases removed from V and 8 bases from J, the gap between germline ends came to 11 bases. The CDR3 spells CASSRSRRGYTF. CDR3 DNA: TGTGCCAGCAGCCGGTCCCGAAGAGGCTACACCTTC.

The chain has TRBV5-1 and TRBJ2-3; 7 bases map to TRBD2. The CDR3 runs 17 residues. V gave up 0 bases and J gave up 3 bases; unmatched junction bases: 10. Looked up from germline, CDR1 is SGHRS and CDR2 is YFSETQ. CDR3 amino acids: CASSLAAGRQGTDTQYF. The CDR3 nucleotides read TGCGCCAGCAGCTTGGCAGCGGGGCGGCAAGGAACAGATACGCAGTATTTT.

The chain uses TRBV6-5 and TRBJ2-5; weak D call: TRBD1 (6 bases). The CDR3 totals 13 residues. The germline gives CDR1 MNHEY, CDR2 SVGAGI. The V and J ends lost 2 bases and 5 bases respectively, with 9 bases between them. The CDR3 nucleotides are TGTGCCAGCAGTTACCCAGGGGCTGAGACCCAGTACTTC. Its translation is CASSYPGAETQYF.

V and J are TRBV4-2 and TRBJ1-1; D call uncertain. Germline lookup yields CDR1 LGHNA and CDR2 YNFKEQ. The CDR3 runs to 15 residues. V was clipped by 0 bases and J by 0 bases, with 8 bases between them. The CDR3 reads CASSQEPKVNTEAFF. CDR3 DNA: TGTGCCAGCAGCCAAGAGCCTAAGGTGAACACTGAAGCTTTCTTT.